This entry is about one T cell receptor beta chain. Its cognate antigen is unknown. The data are from a study of vaccination effects on CD4 cells after COVID-19. Before sequencing, viral peptide pools were used by the ViraFEST assay to expand antigen-specific CD4+ T cells. CD4+ T cell isolation took place after nine to eleven days of culture. Vaccinated recipients, who were negative for nucleocapsid antibodies, had no history of SARS-CoV-2 infection. Wells containing roughly 1.8 million PBMC each were cultured with around 10 IU/ml IL-2 and approximately 10 ug/ml peptides. In the cultures, half the medium was exchanged for IL-2 medium on days 3 and 7. TCRdb keeps only in-frame clones here, not all; method: immunoSEQ multiplex PCR. The sample holds around 60,000 clones; 76% are singletons and the top ten take approximately 2.6%. Germline V gene sequence: CDR1 MGHRA, CDR2 YSYEKL. The CDR3 spans 17 residues. The germline V and J ends were trimmed by 4 bases and 2 bases, with 17 bases remaining between them.

V gene TRBV4-1 combines with J gene TRBJ1-4, with D possibly matching TRBD1 (5 bases). This clonotype was obtained from a human donor who received a COVID-19 vaccine. The sample here was CD4+ T cells from PBMCs cultured with HCoV-NL63 spike peptides, taken before COVID-19 vaccination. The CDR3 bases are TGCGCCAGCAGCCCGAACAGAGGGGTCAGGACTAATGAAAAACTGTTTTTT. It yields the protein CASSPNRGVRTNEKLFF.